The rows below give T cell receptor beta chains drawn from one sample of a study of CD8 T cells in Susac syndrome. TCRdb recomputed calls from the immunoSEQ multiplex PCR reads with MiXCR, one row per CDR3 protein. The sample lists fewer than 250,000 distinct CDR3 sequences; 92% were seen once. Input material: CD8+ T cells from PBMCs. The receptors stem from a human donor with multiple sclerosis. Each CDR3 is given without its conserved first and last residue. A D gene is named only where the DNA matches it firmly.

D: .; J: TRBJ2-7; V: TRBV27; CDR3: ASSLGSYYEQY
D: .; J: TRBJ1-1; V: TRBV25-1; CDR3: ASSPSGSEAF
D: TRBD1; J: TRBJ2-5; V: TRBV11-2; CDR3: ASSLGGWLGDQY
D: TRBD2; J: TRBJ2-1; V: TRBV19; CDR3: ASSTAGSNEQF
D: .; J: TRBJ1-1; V: TRBV11-2; CDR3: ASSLNSAGRTEAF
D: .; J: TRBJ1-2; V: TRBV3-1; CDR3: ASSNPWGCYT
D: .; J: TRBJ2-1; V: TRBV30; CDR3: AWSVLQSRGYNEQF
D: .; J: TRBJ2-4; V: TRBV7-8; CDR3: ASSPLGEGVAKNIQY
D: .; J: TRBJ1-2; V: TRBV29-1; CDR3: SVEDGDVYPGYT
D: .; J: TRBJ1-2; V: TRBV13; CDR3: ASSSRGYGYT
D: .; J: TRBJ2-3; V: TRBV12-3/TRBV12-4; CDR3: ASSLGSADTQY
D: .; J: TRBJ2-3; V: TRBV7-9; CDR3: ASSLSPRTLWTDTQY
D: TRBD1; J: TRBJ2-7; V: TRBV27; CDR3: ASSLTTGTGGYEQY
D: .; J: TRBJ1-5; V: TRBV16; CDR3: ASSQSNYQPQH
D: .; J: TRBJ2-2; V: TRBV24-1; CDR3: ATSDKDALNTGELF
D: TRBD1; J: TRBJ1-1; V: TRBV7-9; CDR3: ASSPGQGHTEAF
D: .; J: TRBJ2-7; V: TRBV7-9; CDR3: ASSSRGLETYEQY
D: TRBD2; J: TRBJ2-5; V: TRBV7-2; CDR3: ASSSGTSGTLLDETQY
D: .; J: TRBJ2-7; V: TRBV15; CDR3: ATSSEGGPGEQY
D: .; J: TRBJ2-3; V: TRBV4-2; CDR3: ASSRTEAPLSSTDTQY
D: TRBD1; J: TRBJ2-6; V: TRBV7-9; CDR3: ASSSDRVSGANVLT
D: TRBD2; J: TRBJ2-2; V: TRBV4-1; CDR3: ASSQEVGGLSTGELF
D: .; J: TRBJ2-5; V: TRBV10-2; CDR3: ASSEFPGLETQY
D: TRBD2; J: TRBJ2-1; V: TRBV3-1; CDR3: ASSQDRWGGTSGPHNEQF
D: TRBD1; J: TRBJ2-7; V: TRBV27; CDR3: ASSPGQFYEQY
D: .; J: TRBJ1-2; V: TRBV10-3; CDR3: AISDPSRVKANYGYT
D: .; J: TRBJ2-1; V: TRBV4-3; CDR3: ASSHGSLEGDEQF
D: .; J: TRBJ1-1; V: TRBV10-3; CDR3: ATNRAVTEAF
D: TRBD1; J: TRBJ1-2; V: TRBV7-9; CDR3: ASSLAAGQGNYGYT
D: .; J: TRBJ2-6; V: TRBV25-1; CDR3: ASSDRGRGAGSSGTNVLT
D: .; J: TRBJ1-2; V: TRBV12-3/TRBV12-4; CDR3: ASSPSSVGTAPNYGYT
D: TRBD2; J: TRBJ2-7; V: TRBV27; CDR3: ASSLVGGSSYEQY
D: .; J: TRBJ1-5; V: TRBV6-5; CDR3: ASRPTVDTNQPQH
D: TRBD1; J: TRBJ1-1; V: TRBV27; CDR3: ASSGQGWGDTEAF
D: TRBD1; J: TRBJ2-7; V: TRBV29-1; CDR3: SVEDQGGASYEQY